This T cell receptor beta chain emerged from a study of blood T cell repertoires in COVID-19. Across the study: PBMCs, B-cell-depleted T cells, or T cells were the source of the cDNA or gDNA that made up the material.

Cohort assignment relied on participant-reported clinical history. Only in-frame clones appear in the TCRdb table, and some are missing; sequencing was by immunoSEQ multiplex PCR. The data show fewer than 250,000 clones, around 89% seen once. The CDR3 has 17 residues. V lost 0 bases, J lost 5 bases, and 9 bases stayed unmatched. CDR1 is SGDLS, CDR2 YYNGEE, per germline. The sequenced material came from PBMCs or T cells enriched from blood (not recorded which). This sequence originates from a man aged 30-40 years who had been exposed to COVID-19. The chain has TRBV9 and TRBJ2-3; TRBD2 agrees at 10 bases. CDR3 sequence reads: CASSVGVSGGPVDTQYF. CDR3 DNA sequence: TGTGCCAGCAGCGTAGGAGTTAGCGGGGGGCCAGTAGATACGCAGTATTTT.